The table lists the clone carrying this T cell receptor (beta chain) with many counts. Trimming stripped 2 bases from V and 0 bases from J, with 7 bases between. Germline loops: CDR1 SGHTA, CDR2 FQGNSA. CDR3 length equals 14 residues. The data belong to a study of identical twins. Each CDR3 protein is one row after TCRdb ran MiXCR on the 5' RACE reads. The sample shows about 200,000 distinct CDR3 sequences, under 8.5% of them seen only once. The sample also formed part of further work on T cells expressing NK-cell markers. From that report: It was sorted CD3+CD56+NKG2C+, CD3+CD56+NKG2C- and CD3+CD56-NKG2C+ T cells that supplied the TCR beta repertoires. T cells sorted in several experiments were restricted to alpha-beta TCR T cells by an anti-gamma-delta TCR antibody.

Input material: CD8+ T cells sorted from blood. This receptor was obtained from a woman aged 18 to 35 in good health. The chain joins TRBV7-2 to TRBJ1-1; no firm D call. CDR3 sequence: CASSLPGMNTEAFF. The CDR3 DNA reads TGTGCCAGCAGCTTACCGGGGATGAACACTGAAGCTTTCTTT.